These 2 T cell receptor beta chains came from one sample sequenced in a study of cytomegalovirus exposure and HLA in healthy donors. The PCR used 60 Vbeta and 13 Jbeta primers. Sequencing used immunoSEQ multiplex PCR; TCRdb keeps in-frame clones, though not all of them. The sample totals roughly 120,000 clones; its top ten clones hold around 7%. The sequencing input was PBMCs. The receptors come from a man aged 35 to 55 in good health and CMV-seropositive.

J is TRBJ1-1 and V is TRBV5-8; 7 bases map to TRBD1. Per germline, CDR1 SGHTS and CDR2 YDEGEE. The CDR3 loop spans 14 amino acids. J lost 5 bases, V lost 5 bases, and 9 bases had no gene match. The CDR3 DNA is TGTGCCAGCAGGAACAGGGGATTATGGACTGAAGCTTTCTTT. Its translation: CASRNRGLWTEAFF.

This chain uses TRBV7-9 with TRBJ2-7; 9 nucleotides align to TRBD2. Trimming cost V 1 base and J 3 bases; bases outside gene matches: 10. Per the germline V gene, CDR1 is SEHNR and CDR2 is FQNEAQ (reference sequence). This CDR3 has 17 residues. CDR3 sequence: CASSLGGGRASYYEQYF. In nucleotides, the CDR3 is TGTGCCAGCAGCTTAGGAGGCGGGAGGGCCAGTTACTACGAGCAGTACTTC.